This T cell receptor (beta chain) was sequenced in a study of T-cell reconstitution after alpha-beta-depleted transplantation in children. Points from the study as a whole: Alpha-beta T cells present about two months after transplant were reported to originate from several hundred expanded graft clones.

This clonotype has only a few counts. No antigen is known for it. CDR3 length: 13 amino acids. With 6 bases removed from V and 5 bases from J, the gap between germline ends came to 16 bases. CDR1 is DFQATT, CDR2 SNEGSKA, per germline (reference sequence). Unique molecular identifiers were incorporated when the TCRbeta library was constructed. Using its own MiXCR run on the PCR reads, TCRdb lists one record per CDR3 protein. The sample yields fewer than 750,000 distinct CDR3 sequences, 20% to 25% seen once. The sequence was collected from a boy less than two years old who had a stem cell transplant for acute myeloid leukemia, so the T cells may come from the graft donor. The sequences come from PBMCs, mostly from graft donor cells, collected 360 days after TCRalphabeta/CD19-depleted stem cell transplant. This sequence joins TRBV20-1 and TRBJ1-2, with D possibly being TRBD1 (6 bases). CDR3 nucleotide sequence: TGCAGTGCAACACAGGGTCCACGGTATGGCTACACCTTC. Residues: CSATQGPRYGYTF.